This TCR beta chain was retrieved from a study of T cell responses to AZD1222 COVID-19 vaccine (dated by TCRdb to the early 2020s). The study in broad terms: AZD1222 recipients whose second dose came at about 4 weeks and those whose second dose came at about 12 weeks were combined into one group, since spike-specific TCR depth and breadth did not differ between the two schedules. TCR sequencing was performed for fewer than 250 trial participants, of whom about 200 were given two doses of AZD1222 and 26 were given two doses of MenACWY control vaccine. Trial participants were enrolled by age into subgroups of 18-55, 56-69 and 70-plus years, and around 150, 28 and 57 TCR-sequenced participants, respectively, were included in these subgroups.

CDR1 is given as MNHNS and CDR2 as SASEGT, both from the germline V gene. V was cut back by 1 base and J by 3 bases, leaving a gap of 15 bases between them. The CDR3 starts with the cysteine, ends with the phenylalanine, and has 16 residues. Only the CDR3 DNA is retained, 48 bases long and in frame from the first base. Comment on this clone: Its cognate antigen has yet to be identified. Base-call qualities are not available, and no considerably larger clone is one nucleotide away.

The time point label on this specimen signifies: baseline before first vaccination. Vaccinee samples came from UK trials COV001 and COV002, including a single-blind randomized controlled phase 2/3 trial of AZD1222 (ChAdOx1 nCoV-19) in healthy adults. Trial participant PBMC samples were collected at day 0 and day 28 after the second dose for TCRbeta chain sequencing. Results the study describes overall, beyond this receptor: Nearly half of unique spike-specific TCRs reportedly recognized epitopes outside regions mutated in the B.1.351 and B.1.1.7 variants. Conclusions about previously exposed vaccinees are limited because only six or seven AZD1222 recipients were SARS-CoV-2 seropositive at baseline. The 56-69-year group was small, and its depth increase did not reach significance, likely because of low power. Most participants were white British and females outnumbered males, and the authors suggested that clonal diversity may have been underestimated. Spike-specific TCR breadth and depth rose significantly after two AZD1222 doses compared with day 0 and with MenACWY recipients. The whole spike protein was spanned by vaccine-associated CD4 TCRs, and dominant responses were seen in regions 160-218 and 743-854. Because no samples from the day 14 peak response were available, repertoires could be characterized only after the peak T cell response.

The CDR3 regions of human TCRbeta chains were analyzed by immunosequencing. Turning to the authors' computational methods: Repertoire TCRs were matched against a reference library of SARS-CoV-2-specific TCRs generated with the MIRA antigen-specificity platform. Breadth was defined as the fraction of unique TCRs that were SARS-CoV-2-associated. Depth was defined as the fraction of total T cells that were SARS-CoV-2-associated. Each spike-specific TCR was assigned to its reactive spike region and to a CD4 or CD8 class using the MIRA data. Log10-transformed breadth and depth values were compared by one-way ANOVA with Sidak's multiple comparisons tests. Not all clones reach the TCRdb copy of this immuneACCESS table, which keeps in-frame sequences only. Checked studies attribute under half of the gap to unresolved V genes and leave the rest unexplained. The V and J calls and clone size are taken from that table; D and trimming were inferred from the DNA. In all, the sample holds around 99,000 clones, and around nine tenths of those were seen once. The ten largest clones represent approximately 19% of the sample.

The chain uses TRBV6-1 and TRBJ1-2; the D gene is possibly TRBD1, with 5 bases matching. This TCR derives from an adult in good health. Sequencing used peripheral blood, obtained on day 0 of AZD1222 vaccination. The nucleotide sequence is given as TGTGCCAGCAGTGAAGATTTCGGCAGGGCCTACTATGGCTACACCTTC. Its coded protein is CASSEDFGRAYYGYTF.